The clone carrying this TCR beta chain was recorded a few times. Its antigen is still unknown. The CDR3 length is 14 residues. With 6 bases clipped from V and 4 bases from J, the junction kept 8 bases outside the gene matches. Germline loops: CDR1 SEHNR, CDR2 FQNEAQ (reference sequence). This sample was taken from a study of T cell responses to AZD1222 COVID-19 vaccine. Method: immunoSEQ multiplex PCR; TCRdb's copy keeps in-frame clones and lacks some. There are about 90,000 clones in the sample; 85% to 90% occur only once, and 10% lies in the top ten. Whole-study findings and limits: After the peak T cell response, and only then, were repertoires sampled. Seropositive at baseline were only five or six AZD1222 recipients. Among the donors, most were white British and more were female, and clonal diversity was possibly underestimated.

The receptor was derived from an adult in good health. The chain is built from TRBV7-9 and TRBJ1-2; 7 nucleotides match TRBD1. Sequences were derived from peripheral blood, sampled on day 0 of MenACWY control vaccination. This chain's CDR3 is CASSPRTGTYGYTF. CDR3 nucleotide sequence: TGTGCCAGCAGTCCGAGGACAGGAACCTATGGCTACACCTTC.